This T cell receptor beta chain stems from a study of cytomegalovirus exposure and HLA in healthy donors. At the level of the study: In terms of ancestry, the Caucasian-associated cluster contained 80% to 90% of the 398 genotyped donors. Study results and caveats: Sequencing depth across donors, presence/absence analyses assumed, was roughly uniform. Per published reports, the classifier diagnosed cytomegalovirus status with high specificity and sensitivity.

Per the germline V gene, CDR1 is SQVTM and CDR2 is ANQGSEA. This CDR3 region has 10 residues. J gave up 6 bases and V 6 bases, and 2 bases lay outside the gene matches. With 60 Vbeta and 13 Jbeta primers, the PCR was carried out. The authors' processing: The count from a later analysis was some 81 million unique TCR beta chains, some 9.9 million of them shared. The repertoire was sequenced with immunoSEQ multiplex PCR; TCRdb's copy has only in-frame clones and lacks some. The V and J calls and clone size come from that table; D and trimming were worked out from the DNA. The table has 55,000 to 80,000 clones, roughly 70% seen once. Note on this clone: Its antigen is currently unknown.

The source material was PBMCs. The chain links TRBV29-1 to TRBJ2-7; 7 nucleotides line up with TRBD2. This clonotype originated in a man between 70 and 80 years old in good health and CMV-seronegative. Here the CDR3 reads CSVRTSEQYF. In nucleotides, the CDR3 is TGCAGCGTAAGGACTAGCGAGCAGTACTTC.